The 20 T cell receptor beta chains presented below share a single source sample, sequenced in a study of shared clonotypes between healthy human individuals (dated by TCRdb to the early 2020s). Libraries were built with the immunoSEQ multiplex PCR assay. TCRdb re-hosts the immuneACCESS table, in-frame sequences only. Its copies lack some clones; in the studies checked, an unresolved V gene accounts for under half of them, and the cause for the rest is not known. Recorded for this sample are 650,000 to 800,000 clones; 90% to 95% of them occurred a single time. 24% of the sample rests with the top ten. CD8 naive samples were obtained by positive selection for CCR7 among CD45RO-negative cells, yielding a CD45RA+CCR7+ population from which TemRA cells were excluded. The sample was naive CD8+ T cells sorted from blood. The cell subset or site label of this sample denotes: CD45RA+CCR7+. Receptors originate from a man aged 30 to 45 in good health.

V gene TRBV4-2 combines with J gene TRBJ2-7; TRBD1 agrees at 7 bases. V trimming: 1 base; J trimming: 5 bases; junction bases outside the gene matches: 5. This CDR3 spans 14 amino acids. Germline V CDR1 and CDR2: LGHNA, YNFKEQ. CDR3 in amino acids: CASSQGDSVHEQYF. DNA for the CDR3: TGTGCCAGCAGCCAAGGGGACAGTGTCCACGAGCAGTACTTC.

V and J are TRBV27 and TRBJ2-1; 11 nucleotides align to TRBD2. The CDR3 is made up of 14 amino acids. The germline CDR1 and CDR2 sequences are MNHEY and SMNVEV (reference sequence). J lost 7 bases, V lost 7 bases, and 6 bases had no gene match. CDR3 nucleotide sequence: TGTGCCAGCATAGAGGGGACTAGCGGAAATGAGCAGTTCTTC. It is translated as CASIEGTSGNEQFF.

A remark on this clone: This specimen includes other DNA sequences encoding the same CDR3. V usage is TRBV5-4 and J usage is TRBJ1-5; D is unresolved. This CDR3 contains 12 residues. Germline loops: CDR1 SGHNT, CDR2 YYREEE (reference sequence). The V and J ends lost 1 base and 6 bases respectively, with 5 bases between them. The CDR3 DNA sequence: TGTGCCAGCAGCTTGCGGGGTCAGCCCCAGCATTTT. Amino acids: CASSLRGQPQHF.

The chain employs TRBV7-9 and TRBJ2-3; possible D gene TRBD1, 6 bases. The CDR3 runs 16 residues. The germline V and J ends were trimmed by 5 bases and 2 bases, with 17 bases remaining between them. Germline V gene sequence: CDR1 SEHNR, CDR2 FQNEAQ (reference sequence). As DNA, the CDR3 is TGTGCCAGCAGCCCACCCCGAGGGGACATCACAGATACGCAGTATTTT. Residues: CASSPPRGDITDTQYF.

This clone has a single count. This chain links TRBV2 with TRBJ2-3; D gene unclear. The V gene's germline CDR1 is SNHLY and CDR2 FYNNEI. The CDR3 has 17 residues. V was shortened by 2 bases and J by 4 bases, with 19 bases between the two germline ends. The CDR3 DNA is TGTGCCAGCAGTGAATCGGTCTTCTCCCAAGACTCAGATACGCAGTATTTT. Residues: CASSESVFSQDSDTQYF.

V usage is TRBV4-1 and J usage is TRBJ1-4; TRBD1 might be the D (6 bases). The germline gives CDR1 MGHRA, CDR2 YSYEKL. This CDR3 spans 14 amino acids. V was clipped by 2 bases and J by 5 bases, with 9 bases between them. The CDR3 DNA reads TGCGCCAGCAGCCAACGGACAGACAATGAAAAACTGTTTTTT. Amino acids: CASSQRTDNEKLFF.

This chain links TRBV10-2 with TRBJ1-5; TRBD1 is a possible D gene (5 bases). Trimming removed 6 bases at V and 3 bases at J, with 15 bases between. Germline V CDR1 and CDR2: WSHSY, SAAADI. The CDR3 covers 15 residues. The DNA of the CDR3 is TGCGCCAGCAGGTCCCGGGACGGAATCAATCAGCCCCAGCATTTT. Translation gives CASRSRDGINQPQHF.

The chain links TRBV28 to TRBJ1-5; TRBD1 might be the D (5 bases). This CDR3 has 14 amino acids. CDR1 is MDHEN, CDR2 SYDVKM, per germline. V lost 8 bases and J 0 bases, leaving 11 bases between the germline ends. The CDR3 DNA follows: TGTGCCAGCGGAGGACAATATAGCAATCAGCCCCAGCATTTT. The encoded protein is CASGGQYSNQPQHF.

This chain uses TRBV6-5 with TRBJ1-4; 7 nucleotides match TRBD1. Germline lookup yields CDR1 MNHEY and CDR2 SVGAGI. The length of the CDR3 is 15 residues. V was pared by 4 bases and J by 5 bases, with 7 bases of the junction left unmatched. The CDR3 DNA reads TGTGCCAGCAGTTCTGACAGGGCCGACAATGAAAAACTGTTTTTT. This sequence encodes CASSSDRADNEKLFF.

The chain links TRBV2 to TRBJ2-5, with D unclear. The CDR3 length is 13 residues. V was shortened by 8 bases and J by 4 bases, with 14 bases between the two germline ends. CDR1 is SNHLY, CDR2 FYNNEI, per germline. The CDR3 is CASPKNSRETQYF. CDR3 nucleotides: TGTGCCAGCCCCAAGAACTCAAGAGAGACCCAGTACTTC.

The chain has TRBV4-1 and TRBJ1-3; D is uncertain. The CDR3 has 13 amino acids. V lost 0 bases, J lost 3 bases, and 3 bases lay in between. Germline V lookup: CDR1 MGHRA, CDR2 YSYEKL. In DNA, the CDR3 is TGCGCCAGCAGCCAAGAGATTGGAAACACCATATATTTT. Translating gives CASSQEIGNTIYF.

The V and J genes are TRBV2 and TRBJ1-3; no clear D. The ends were cut back, 4 bases at V and 1 base at J, with 8 bases in the middle. The CDR3 loop spans 14 amino acids. Germline loops: CDR1 SNHLY, CDR2 FYNNEI. The CDR3 sequence is CASSGGFSGNTIYF. CDR3 nucleotides: TGTGCCAGCAGTGGAGGGTTTTCTGGAAACACCATATATTTT.

V is TRBV5-1 and J is TRBJ2-5, with a tentative D call TRBD2 (6 bases). Germline V lookup: CDR1 SGHRS, CDR2 YFSETQ. The length of the CDR3 is 15 residues. The germline V and J ends were trimmed by 0 bases and 0 bases, with 9 bases remaining between them. CDR3 region: CASSLEGGHQETQYF. CDR3 DNA sequence: TGCGCCAGCAGCTTGGAGGGAGGACACCAAGAGACCCAGTACTTC.

This clone has only a few counts. The V gene is TRBV28, the J gene TRBJ2-1; D uncertain. V was cut by 3 bases and J by 0 bases, with 12 bases left in between. The CDR3 totals 16 residues. Germline V gene data show CDR1 as MDHEN and CDR2 as SYDVKM. This CDR3 is CASSFYGRSSYNEQFF. The CDR3 bases are TGTGCCAGCAGTTTTTACGGGCGCAGCTCCTACAATGAGCAGTTCTTC.

The genes are TRBV25-1 and TRBJ1-1; TRBD1 matches at 8 bases. CDR3 size: 13 residues. CDR1 MGHDK and CDR2 SYGVNS come from the germline V gene. V shed 5 bases, J shed 6 bases, and the junction held 5 bases outside the gene matches. The CDR3 spells CASSRTGYAEAFF. DNA of the CDR3: TGTGCCAGCAGTAGGACAGGGTACGCTGAAGCTTTCTTT.

The chain joins TRBV11-3 to TRBJ2-1; tentatively, D is TRBD1 (5 bases). The CDR3 sequence is 17 residues long. Germline CDR1 and CDR2: SGHNT and YENEEA. Trimming took off 0 bases at V and 1 base at J, with 13 bases between the two ends. The CDR3 sequence: CASSLDAGSGSYNEQFF. The DNA for the CDR3 is TGTGCCAGCAGCTTAGATGCAGGGTCCGGGTCCTACAATGAGCAGTTCTTC.

This clone was found a few times. This sequence joins TRBV7-9 and TRBJ2-7; D possibly corresponds to TRBD1 (5 bases). Trimming took 4 bases from V and 1 from J, leaving 8 bases between them. The CDR3 sequence is 13 residues long. In germline, CDR1 is SEHNR, CDR2 FQNEAQ (reference sequence). CDR3 bases: TGTGCCAGCAGCTCAAGACAGTCCTACGAGCAGTACTTC. Translated: CASSSRQSYEQYF. Variable domain in full (rest from reference TRBV7-9 and TRBJ2-7): DTGVSQNPRHKITKRGQNVTFRCDPISEHNRLYWYRQTLGQGPEFLTYFQNEAQLEKSRLLSDRFSAERPKGSFSTLEIQRTEQGDSAMYLCASSSRQSYEQYFGPGTRLTVT.

Only one count was recorded for this clone. The genes are TRBV6-6 and TRBJ2-5; D is undetermined. The CDR3 consists of 13 residues. Germline loops: CDR1 MNHNY, CDR2 SVGAGI (reference sequence). The V gene lost 11 bases and the J gene lost 1 base, with 14 bases spanning the gap. CDR3 in amino acids: CAVKLGFQETQYF. In DNA form, the CDR3 reads TGTGCCGTAAAACTTGGGTTCCAAGAGACCCAGTACTTC.

The chain links TRBV7-8 to TRBJ2-6, with D unresolved. Looked up from germline, CDR1 is SGHVS and CDR2 is FQNEAQ. Trimming took off 1 base at V and 0 bases at J, with 7 bases between the two ends. The CDR3 is 16 residues long. CDR3 nucleotides: TGTGCCAGCAGCTTAGGGTCACGCTCTGGGGCCAACGTCCTGACTTTC. Translation gives CASSLGSRSGANVLTF.

This CDR3 is CASSIQGAGVDTEAFF. The DNA for the CDR3 is TGTGCCAGCAGTATTCAGGGGGCCGGAGTGGATACTGAAGCTTTCTTT. The rearrangement links TRBV6-6 to TRBJ1-1; TRBD1 aligns across 8 bases. Germline V CDR1 and CDR2: MNHNY, SVGAGI (reference sequence). This CDR3 is built from 16 residues. Trimming at V came to 5 bases and at J to 5 bases, leaving 13 bases not matched to a gene.